Below, one T cell receptor beta chain is given with its context. The protocol was immunoSEQ multiplex PCR, while the TCRdb copy is restricted to in-frame clones and leaves out a portion. This sample has 530,000 or so clones, with around 79% found just once. The sample originates from a study of shared clonotypes between healthy human individuals. With 6 bases clipped from V and 8 bases from J, the junction kept 7 bases outside the gene matches. The CDR3 consists of 14 residues. Germline loops: CDR1 GTSNPN, CDR2 SVGIG (reference sequence). The chain combines TRBV30 with TRBJ2-2; the match to TRBD1 covers 12 bases. The clonotype was recovered from a woman in her forties in good health. Some clones in this sample may be carry-over from other donors' samples. The sample was PBMCs. The CDR3 coding sequence is TGTGCCTGCCACCGGGACAGGGGGCTGGGGGAGCTGTTTTTT. This gives the protein CACHRDRGLGELFF.